A single T cell receptor (beta chain) is shown here with its context. Its antigen remains unidentified. V lost 5 bases to trimming and J lost 2 bases; unmatched junction nucleotides: 4. Germline CDR1 and CDR2: SGHNT and YYREEE (reference sequence). The CDR3 is made up of 14 amino acids. With 60 Vbeta and 13 Jbeta primers, the PCR was carried out. TCRdb's table, derived via immunoSEQ multiplex PCR, lists solely in-frame clones and lacks some. The sample carries some 120,000 clones, about four fifths recorded once. This specimen comes from a study of cytomegalovirus exposure and HLA in healthy donors. Across the whole study: Samples from HLA-typed donors yielded around 79 million unique TCRs in an early data release.

General study points: Specific recognition of CMV antigens was confirmed in vitro for a few chains (all CMV-associated).

The source is a woman in her 40s in good health and CMV-seropositive. The source material was PBMCs. V is TRBV5-4 and J is TRBJ2-3; 8 bases line up with TRBD2. CDR3: CASSREGVTDTQYF. In DNA form, the CDR3 reads TGTGCCAGCAGTCGGGAGGGGGTCACAGATACGCAGTATTTT. Full variable domain (missing parts from reference TRBV5-4 and TRBJ2-3): ETGVTQSPTHLIKTRGQQVTLRCSSQSGHNTVSWYQQALGQGPQFIFQYYREEENGRGNFPPRFSGLQFPNYSSELNVNALELDDSALYLCASSREGVTDTQYFGPGTRLTVL.